This TCR beta chain appears in the sequencing data of a study of blood T cell repertoires in COVID-19. Sequencing used immunoSEQ multiplex PCR; TCRdb keeps in-frame clones, though not all of them. The table lists 75,000 to 90,000 clones, about 89% of them singletons. Germline V lookup: CDR1 SGHDT, CDR2 YYEEEE. V shed 4 bases and J shed 5 bases, with 12 bases lying between them. The CDR3 totals 13 residues. The sequencing sample was made of peripheral blood. The clonotype originates from a man between 50 and 59 years old with active or convalescent COVID-19. This chain links TRBV5-6 with TRBJ2-5; D possibly corresponds to TRBD1 (6 bases). The CDR3 sequence is CASSPQGSETQYF. CDR3 in DNA: TGTGCCAGCAGCCCACAGGGAAGTGAGACCCAGTACTTC.